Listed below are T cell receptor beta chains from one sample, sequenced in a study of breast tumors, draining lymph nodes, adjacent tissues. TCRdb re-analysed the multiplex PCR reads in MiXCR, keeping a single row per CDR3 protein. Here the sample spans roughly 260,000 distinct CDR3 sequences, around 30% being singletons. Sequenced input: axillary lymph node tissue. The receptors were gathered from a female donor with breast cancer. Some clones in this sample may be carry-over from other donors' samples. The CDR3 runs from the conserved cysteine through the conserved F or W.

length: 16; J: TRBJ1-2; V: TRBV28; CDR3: CASSLPVGGGAGGYTF
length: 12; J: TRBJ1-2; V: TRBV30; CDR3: CAWRIGGFGYTF
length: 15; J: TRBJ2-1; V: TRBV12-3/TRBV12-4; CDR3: CASSFPGLAGPEQFF
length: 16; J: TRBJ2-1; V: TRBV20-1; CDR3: CSARVLAGGIYNEQFF
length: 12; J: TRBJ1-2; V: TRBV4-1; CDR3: CASSQAAYGYTF
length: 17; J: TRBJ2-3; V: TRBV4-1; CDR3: CASSQGVFDWSTDTQYF
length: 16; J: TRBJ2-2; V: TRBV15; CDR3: CATSRLGQRATGELFF
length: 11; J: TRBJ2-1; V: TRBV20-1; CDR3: CSARSFNEQFF
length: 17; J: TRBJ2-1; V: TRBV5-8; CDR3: CASSGAPGTSGRYEQFF
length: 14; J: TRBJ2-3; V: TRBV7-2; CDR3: CASSPGTFTDTQYF
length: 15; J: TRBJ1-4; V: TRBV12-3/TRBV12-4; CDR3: CAWSSRQVLNEELFF
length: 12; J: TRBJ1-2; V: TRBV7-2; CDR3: CASSLNTGGYDF
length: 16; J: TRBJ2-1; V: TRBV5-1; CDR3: CASSDEGLAGGYEQFF
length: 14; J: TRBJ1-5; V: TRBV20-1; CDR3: CSARDTGSNQPQHF
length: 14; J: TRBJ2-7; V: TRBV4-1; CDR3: CASSQAGRAWEQYF
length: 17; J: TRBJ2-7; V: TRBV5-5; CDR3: CASSWGGDGLGSYEQYF
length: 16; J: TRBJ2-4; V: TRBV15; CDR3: CATSTWDGIAKNIQYF
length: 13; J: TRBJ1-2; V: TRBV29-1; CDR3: CSVAQGRDYGYTF
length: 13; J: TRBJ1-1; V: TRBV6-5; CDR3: CASSYAKNTEAFF
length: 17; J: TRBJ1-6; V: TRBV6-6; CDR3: CASSYPSGARANSPLHF
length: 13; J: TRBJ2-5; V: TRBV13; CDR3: CASSSRGGETQYF
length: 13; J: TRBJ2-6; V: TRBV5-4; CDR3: CASSPRTAAVLTF
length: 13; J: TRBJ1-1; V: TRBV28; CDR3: CASSLAPNTEAFF
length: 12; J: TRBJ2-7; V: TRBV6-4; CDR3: CASRRKRNEQYF
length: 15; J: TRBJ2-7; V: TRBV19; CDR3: CASRMTGLDGYEQYF
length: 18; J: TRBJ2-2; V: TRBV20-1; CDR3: CSAILGLAGGPDTGELFF
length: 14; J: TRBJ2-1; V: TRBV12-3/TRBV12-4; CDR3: CASSLWGGSDEQFF
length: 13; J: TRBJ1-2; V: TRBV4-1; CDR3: CASSQDGVGGYTF
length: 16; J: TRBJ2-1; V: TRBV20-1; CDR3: CSARSRGASDYNEQFF
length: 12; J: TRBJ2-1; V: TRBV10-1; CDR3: CASSPGHGRPYF
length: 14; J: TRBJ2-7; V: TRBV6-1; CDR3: CASRAPGQAYEQYF
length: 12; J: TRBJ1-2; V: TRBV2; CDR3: CASLGQGIGYTF
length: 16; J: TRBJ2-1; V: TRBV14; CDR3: CASSHKAGVGNNEQFF
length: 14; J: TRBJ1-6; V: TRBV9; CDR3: CASSVGRTNSPLHF
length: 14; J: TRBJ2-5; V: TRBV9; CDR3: CASSTGLASETQYF
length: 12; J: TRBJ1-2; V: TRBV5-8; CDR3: CASSLDTYGYTF
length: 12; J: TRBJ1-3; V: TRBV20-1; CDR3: CSARNSGNTTYF
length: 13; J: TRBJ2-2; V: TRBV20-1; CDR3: CSALAGGTGELFF
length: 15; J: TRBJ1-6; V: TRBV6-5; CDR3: CASSRGTVGNSPLHF
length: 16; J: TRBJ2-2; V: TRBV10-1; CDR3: CASSEEGLGNTGELFF
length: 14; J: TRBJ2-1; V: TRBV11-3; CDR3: CASSQYSSYNEQFF
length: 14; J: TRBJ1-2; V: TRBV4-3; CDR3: CASSQAPGAVGYTF
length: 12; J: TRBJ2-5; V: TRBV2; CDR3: CASSRWQETQYF
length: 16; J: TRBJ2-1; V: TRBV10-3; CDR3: CAIRDSTGGDLNEQFF
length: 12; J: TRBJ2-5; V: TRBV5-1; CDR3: CASSFRKETQYF
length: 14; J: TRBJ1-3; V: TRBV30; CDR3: CAWSSGTPIFTIYF
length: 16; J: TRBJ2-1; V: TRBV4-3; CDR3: CASSLTGTSGKDEQFF
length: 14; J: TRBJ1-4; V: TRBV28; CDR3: CATTVSGVDEKLFF
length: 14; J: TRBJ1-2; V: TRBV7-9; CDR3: CASSLGRGGGGYTF
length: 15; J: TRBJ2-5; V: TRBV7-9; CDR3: CASSSHGGGWQTIAF
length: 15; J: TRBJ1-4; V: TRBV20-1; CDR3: CSARDLSGIGEKLFF
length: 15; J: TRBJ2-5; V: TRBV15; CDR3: CATSEGQALQETQYF
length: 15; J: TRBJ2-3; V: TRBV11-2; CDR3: CASSLIADNTDTQYF